This T cell receptor beta chain comes out of a study of CD8 T cells in ankylosing spondylitis. TCRdb redid the calling of the 5' RACE reads with MiXCR, one entry per CDR3 protein. The profile shows 200,000 to 250,000 distinct CDR3 sequences, roughly 24% of them singletons. CDR3 length: 14 residues. The ends lost 4 bases at V and 5 bases at J; junction bases unmatched: 5. The germline V gene has CDR1 MNHNS and CDR2 SASEGT. Turning to this clonotype: Its antigen is not known.

Study-wide results and limits: In ankylosing spondylitis patients, matched synovial fluid reportedly showed significant enrichment of disease-linked clones.

This TCR came from a male donor with ankylosing spondylitis or in good health (not recorded which). This chain uses TRBV6-1 with TRBJ2-7, with 10 bases that match TRBD2. Specimen: blood, either unsorted or a sorted T cell fraction (not recorded which). The CDR3 here is CASSVSGRGHEQYF. CDR3 nucleotides: TGTGCCAGCAGTGTAAGCGGGAGGGGCCACGAGCAGTACTTC.